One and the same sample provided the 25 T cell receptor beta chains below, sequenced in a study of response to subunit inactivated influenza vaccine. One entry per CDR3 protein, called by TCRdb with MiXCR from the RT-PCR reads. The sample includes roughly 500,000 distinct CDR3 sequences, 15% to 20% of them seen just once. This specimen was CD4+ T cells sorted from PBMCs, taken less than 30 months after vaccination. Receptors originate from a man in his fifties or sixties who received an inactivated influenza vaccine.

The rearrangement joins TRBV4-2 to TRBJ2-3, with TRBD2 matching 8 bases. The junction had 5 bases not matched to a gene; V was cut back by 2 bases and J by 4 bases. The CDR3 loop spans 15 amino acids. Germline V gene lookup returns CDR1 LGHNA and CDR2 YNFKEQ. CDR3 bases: TGTGCCAGCAGCCAATCCGGGGGGGCCGCAGATACGCAGTATTTT. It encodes CASSQSGGAADTQYF.

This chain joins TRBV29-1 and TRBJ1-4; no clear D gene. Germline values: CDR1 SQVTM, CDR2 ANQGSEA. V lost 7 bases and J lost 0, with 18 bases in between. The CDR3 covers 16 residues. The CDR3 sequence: CSGGATLVATNEKLFF. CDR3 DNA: TGCAGCGGAGGAGCCACACTCGTTGCAACTAATGAAAAACTGTTTTTT. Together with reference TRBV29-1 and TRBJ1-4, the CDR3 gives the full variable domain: SAVISQKPSRDICQRGTSLTIQCQVDSQVTMMFWYRQQPGQSLTLIATANQGSEATYESGFVIDKFPISRPNLTFSTLTVSNMSPEDSSIYLCSGGATLVATNEKLFFGSGTQLSVL.

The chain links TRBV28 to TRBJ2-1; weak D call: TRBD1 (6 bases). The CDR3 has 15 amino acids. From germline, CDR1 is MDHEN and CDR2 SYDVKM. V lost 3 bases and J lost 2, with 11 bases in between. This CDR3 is CASSFIGGTYNEQFF. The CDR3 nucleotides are TGTGCCAGCAGTTTTATAGGGGGAACCTACAATGAGCAGTTCTTC. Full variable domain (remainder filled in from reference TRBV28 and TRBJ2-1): DVKVTQSSRYLVKRTGEKVFLECVQDMDHENMFWYRQDPGLGLRLIYFSYDVKMKEKGDIPEGYSVSREKKERFSLILESASTNQTSMYLCASSFIGGTYNEQFFGPGTRLTVL.

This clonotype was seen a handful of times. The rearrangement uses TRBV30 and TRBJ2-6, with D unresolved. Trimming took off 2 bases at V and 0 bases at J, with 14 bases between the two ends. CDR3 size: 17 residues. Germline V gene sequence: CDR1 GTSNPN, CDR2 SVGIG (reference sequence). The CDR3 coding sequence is TGTGCCTGGAGTCCTCTAGACCTAAGCTCTGGGGCCAACGTCCTGACTTTC. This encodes CAWSPLDLSSGANVLTF.

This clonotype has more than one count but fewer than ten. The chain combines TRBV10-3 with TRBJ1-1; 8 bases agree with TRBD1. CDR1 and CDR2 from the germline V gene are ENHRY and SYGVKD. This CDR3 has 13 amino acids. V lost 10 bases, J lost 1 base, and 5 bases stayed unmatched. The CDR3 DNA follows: TGTGCCACGCAGACAGGGGAGAACACTGAAGCTTTCTTT. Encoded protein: CATQTGENTEAFF.

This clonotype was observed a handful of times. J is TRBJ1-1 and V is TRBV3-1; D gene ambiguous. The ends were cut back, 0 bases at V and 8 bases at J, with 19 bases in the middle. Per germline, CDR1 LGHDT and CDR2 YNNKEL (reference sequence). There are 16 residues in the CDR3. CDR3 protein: CASSQDLLTGPREAFF. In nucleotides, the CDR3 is TGTGCCAGCAGCCAAGATTTGCTGACGGGTCCAAGGGAAGCTTTCTTT.

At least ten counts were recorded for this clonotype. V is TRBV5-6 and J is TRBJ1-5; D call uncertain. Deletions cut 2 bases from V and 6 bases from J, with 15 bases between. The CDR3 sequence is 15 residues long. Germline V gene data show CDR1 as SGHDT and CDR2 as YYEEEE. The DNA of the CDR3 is TGTGCCAGCAGCTTATTCGGTTCCACAATTCAGCCCCAGCATTTT. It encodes CASSLFGSTIQPQHF.

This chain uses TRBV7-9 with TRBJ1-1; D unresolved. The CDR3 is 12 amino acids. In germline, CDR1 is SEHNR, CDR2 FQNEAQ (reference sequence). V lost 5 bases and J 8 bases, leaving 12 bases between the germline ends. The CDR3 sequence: CASSPHGNEAFF. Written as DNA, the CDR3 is TGTGCCAGCAGCCCCCATGGAAACGAAGCTTTCTTT. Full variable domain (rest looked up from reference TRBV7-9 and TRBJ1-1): DTGVSQNPRHKITKRGQNVTFRCDPISEHNRLYWYRQTLGQGPEFLTYFQNEAQLEKSRLLSDRFSAERPKGSFSTLEIQRTEQGDSAMYLCASSPHGNEAFFGQGTRLTVV.

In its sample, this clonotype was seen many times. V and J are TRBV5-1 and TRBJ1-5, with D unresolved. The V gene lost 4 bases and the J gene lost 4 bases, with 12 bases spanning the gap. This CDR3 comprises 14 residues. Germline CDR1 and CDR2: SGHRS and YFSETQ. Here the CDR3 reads CASSVGEENQPQHF. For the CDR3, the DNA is TGCGCCAGCAGCGTTGGTGAGGAAAATCAGCCCCAGCATTTT. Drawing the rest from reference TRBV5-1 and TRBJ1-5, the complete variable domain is KAGVTQTPRYLIKTRGQQVTLSCSPISGHRSVSWYQQTPGQGLQFLFEYFSETQRNKGNFPGRFSGRQFSNSRSEMNVSTLELGDSALYLCASSVGEENQPQHFGDGTRLSIL.

The CDR3 is CASSQLGKGGSTFF. In DNA form, the CDR3 reads TGTGCCAGCAGCCAATTGGGAAAGGGCGGGAGTACGTTCTTC. J is TRBJ2-1 and V is TRBV3-1; 7 bases agree with TRBD2. Germline CDR1 and CDR2: LGHDT and YNNKEL (reference sequence). V shed 2 bases, J shed 15 bases, and the junction held 13 bases outside the gene matches. This CDR3 has 14 amino acids.

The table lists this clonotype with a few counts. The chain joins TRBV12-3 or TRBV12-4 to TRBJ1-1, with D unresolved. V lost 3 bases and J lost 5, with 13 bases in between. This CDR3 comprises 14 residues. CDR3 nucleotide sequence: TGTGCCAGCAGTTTGTGGGGTGCCGGGACTGAAGCTTTCTTT. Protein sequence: CASSLWGAGTEAFF.

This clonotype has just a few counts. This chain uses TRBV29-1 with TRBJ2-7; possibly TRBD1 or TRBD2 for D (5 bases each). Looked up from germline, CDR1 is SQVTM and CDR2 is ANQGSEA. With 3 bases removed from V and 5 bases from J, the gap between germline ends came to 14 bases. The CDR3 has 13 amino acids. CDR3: CSVEGNRRDEQYF. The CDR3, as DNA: TGCAGCGTTGAGGGGAACAGGCGGGACGAGCAGTACTTC.

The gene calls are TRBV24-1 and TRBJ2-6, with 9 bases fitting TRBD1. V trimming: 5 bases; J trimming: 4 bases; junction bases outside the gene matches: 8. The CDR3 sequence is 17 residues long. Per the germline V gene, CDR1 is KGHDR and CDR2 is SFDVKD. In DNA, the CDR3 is TGTGCCACCAGTGCCGGGACAGGGTCGCCGGGGGCCAACGTCCTGACTTTC. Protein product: CATSAGTGSPGANVLTF.

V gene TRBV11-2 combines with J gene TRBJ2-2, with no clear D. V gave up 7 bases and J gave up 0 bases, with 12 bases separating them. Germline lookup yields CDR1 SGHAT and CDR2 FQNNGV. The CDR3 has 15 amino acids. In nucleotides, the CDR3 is TGTGCCAGCACTACCGGACGTACGAACACCGGGGAGCTGTTTTTT. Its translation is CASTTGRTNTGELFF. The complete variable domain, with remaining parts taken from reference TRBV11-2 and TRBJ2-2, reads EAGVAQSPRYKIIEKRQSVAFWCNPISGHATLYWYQQILGQGPKLLIQFQNNGVVDDSQLPKDRFSAERLKGVDSTLKIQPAKLEDSAVYLCASTTGRTNTGELFFGEGSRLTVL.

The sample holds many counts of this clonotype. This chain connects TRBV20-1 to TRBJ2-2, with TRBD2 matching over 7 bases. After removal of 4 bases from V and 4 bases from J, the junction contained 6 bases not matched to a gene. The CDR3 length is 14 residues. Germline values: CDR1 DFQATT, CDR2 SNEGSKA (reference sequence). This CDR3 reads CSANAGVITGELFF. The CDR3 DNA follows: TGCAGTGCTAACGCGGGGGTTATCACCGGGGAGCTGTTTTTT.

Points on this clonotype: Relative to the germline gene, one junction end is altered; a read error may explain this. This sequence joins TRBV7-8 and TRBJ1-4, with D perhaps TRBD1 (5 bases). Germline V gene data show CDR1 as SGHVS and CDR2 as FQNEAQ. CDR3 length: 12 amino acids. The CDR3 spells CASSLVSGDPTF. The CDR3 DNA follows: TGTGCCAGCAGCTTAGTTAGCGGGGACCCCACCTTT. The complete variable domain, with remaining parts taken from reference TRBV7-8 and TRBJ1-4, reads GAGVSQSPRYKVAKRGQDVALRCDPISGHVSLFWYQQALGQGPEFLTYFQNEAQLDKSGLPSDRFFAERPEGSVSTLKIQRTQQEDSAVYLCASSLVSGDPTFGSGTQLSVL.

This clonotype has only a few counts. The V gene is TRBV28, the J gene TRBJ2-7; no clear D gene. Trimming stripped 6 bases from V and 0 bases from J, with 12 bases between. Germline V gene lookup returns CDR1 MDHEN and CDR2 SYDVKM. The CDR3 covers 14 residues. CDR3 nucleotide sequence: TGTGCCAGCAGCCTTGCTACGTTCTCCTACGAGCAGTACTTC. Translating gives CASSLATFSYEQYF. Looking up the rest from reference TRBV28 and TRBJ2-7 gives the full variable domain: DVKVTQSSRYLVKRTGEKVFLECVQDMDHENMFWYRQDPGLGLRLIYFSYDVKMKEKGDIPEGYSVSREKKERFSLILESASTNQTSMYLCASSLATFSYEQYFGPGTRLTVT.

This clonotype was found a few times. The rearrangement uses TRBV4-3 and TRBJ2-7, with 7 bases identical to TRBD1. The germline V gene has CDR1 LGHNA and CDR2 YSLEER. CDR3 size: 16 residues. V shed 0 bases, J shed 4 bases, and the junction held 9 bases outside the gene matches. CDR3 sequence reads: CASSQDLPRGFYEQYF. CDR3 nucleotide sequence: TGCGCCAGCAGCCAAGATCTACCCAGGGGGTTTTACGAGCAGTACTTC.

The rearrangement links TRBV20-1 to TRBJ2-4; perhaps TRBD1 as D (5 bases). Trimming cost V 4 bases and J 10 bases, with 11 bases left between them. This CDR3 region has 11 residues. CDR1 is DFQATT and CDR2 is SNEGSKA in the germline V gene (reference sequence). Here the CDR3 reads CSATKGYIQYF. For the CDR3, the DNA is TGCAGTGCTACCAAGGGGTATATTCAGTACTTC.

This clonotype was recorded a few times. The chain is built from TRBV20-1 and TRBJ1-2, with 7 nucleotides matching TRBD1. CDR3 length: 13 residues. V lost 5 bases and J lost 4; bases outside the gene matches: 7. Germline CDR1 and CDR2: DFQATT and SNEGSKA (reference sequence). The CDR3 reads CSASTGRSYGYTF. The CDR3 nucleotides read TGCAGTGCTTCGACAGGGCGATCCTATGGCTACACCTTC.

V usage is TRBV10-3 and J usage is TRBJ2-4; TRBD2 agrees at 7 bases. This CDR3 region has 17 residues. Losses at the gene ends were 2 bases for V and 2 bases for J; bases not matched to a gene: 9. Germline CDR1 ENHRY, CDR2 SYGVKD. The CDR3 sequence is CAISEIFQRGSKNIQYF. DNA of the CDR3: TGTGCCATCAGTGAGATTTTCCAGCGGGGCTCCAAAAACATTCAGTACTTC.

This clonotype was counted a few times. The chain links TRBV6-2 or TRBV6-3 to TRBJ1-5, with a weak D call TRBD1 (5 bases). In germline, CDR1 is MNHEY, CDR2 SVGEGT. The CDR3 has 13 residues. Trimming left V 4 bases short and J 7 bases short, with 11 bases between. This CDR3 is CASSWGERQPQHF. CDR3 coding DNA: TGTGCCAGCAGTTGGGGGGAAAGACAGCCCCAGCATTTT.

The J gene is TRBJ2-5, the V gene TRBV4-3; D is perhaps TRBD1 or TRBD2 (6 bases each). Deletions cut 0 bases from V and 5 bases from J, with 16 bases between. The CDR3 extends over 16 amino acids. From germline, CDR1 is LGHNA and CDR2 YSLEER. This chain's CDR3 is CASSQEWGAPGETQYF. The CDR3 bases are TGCGCCAGCAGCCAAGAATGGGGGGCCCCGGGGGAGACCCAGTACTTC.

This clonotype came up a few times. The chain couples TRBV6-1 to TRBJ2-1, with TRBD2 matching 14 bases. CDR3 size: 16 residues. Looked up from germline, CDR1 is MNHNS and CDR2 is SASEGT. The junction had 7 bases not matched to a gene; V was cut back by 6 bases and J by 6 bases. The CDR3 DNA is TGTGCCAGCAGAGGACTAGCGGGAGGAAGGAGCAATGAGCAGTTCTTC. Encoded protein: CASRGLAGGRSNEQFF.

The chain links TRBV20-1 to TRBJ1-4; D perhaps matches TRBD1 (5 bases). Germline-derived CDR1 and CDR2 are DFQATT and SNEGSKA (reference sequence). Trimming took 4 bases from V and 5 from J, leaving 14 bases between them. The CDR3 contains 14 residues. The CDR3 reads CSATSGCSNEKLFF. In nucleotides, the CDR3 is TGCAGTGCTACTTCAGGGTGCTCCAATGAAAAACTGTTTTTT.